Sequencing of this TCR beta chain was carried out in a study of blood T cells in healthy people across ages. Study-level results: Getting older went along with TCR beta diversity per million T cells dropping roughly linearly. Among long-lived donors, naive CD4+ cells were more numerous and diversity higher than in aged donors.

Each donor had 8.5 to 10 milliliters of peripheral blood drawn. The CDR3 contains 16 residues. The germline V gene has CDR1 LGHNA and CDR2 YNFKEQ. V dropped 1 base and J dropped 4; count of bases not matched to a gene: 7. Combining a sample-barcoded 5' primer with a J-beta primer mix, a second PCR ran for about 7 to 12 cycles. TCRdb reprocessed the 5' RACE reads via MiXCR and lists one record per CDR3 protein. The data contain 1.5 million to 2 million distinct CDR3 sequences, roughly 50% of them singletons. About this clonotype: Its target is unknown.

V and J are TRBV4-2 and TRBJ2-1, with TRBD2 identical over 7 bases. The receptor was derived from a woman aged 40 to 55 in good health. The sequencing sample was made of blood. The CDR3 is CASSQVSGTIYNEQFF. CDR3 DNA: TGTGCCAGCAGCCAAGTTTCCGGGACTATATACAATGAGCAGTTCTTC.